The clone carrying this TCR beta chain was seen many times. V lost 0 bases, J lost 4 bases, and 12 bases lay in between. Per germline, CDR1 MGHRA and CDR2 YSYEKL. The CDR3 spans 15 residues. This entry belongs to a study of T cells in Graves' hyperthyroidism and ophthalmopathy. TCR beta CDR3 regions were amplified from RNA transcripts. Primed by the HTBI set, a first-round RT-PCR was run on the TCR CDR3. MiXCR, run by TCRdb on the multiplex PCR reads, gives a single entry per CDR3 protein. The sample records a few hundred thousand distinct CDR3 sequences, approximately 13% being singletons. The rearrangement links TRBV4-1 to TRBJ1-1, with D possibly being TRBD1 (5 bases). Sequencing was carried out using blood. This receptor was identified in a woman under 30 with Graves' hyperthyroidism. CDR3 residues: CASSQESTRGTEAFF. The DNA of the CDR3 is TGCGCCAGCAGCCAAGAATCGACAAGGGGCACTGAAGCTTTCTTT.